These T cell receptor beta chains were read from a single sample in a study of T-cell memory formation after mild COVID-19. TCRdb called the 5' RACE reads again in MiXCR, with one record for every CDR3 protein. In the table there are 100,000 to 120,000 distinct CDR3 sequences, 15% to 20% of which are singletons. The sequencing sample was made of PBMCs or a T cell subset sorted from them (not recorded which). These receptors all stem from a man aged 18 to 30 who had mild COVID-19 (a few samples of this study predate the infection). Cell type and time point are not known. The CDR3 runs from the conserved cysteine through the conserved F or W. A D gene is named only where the DNA matches it firmly. Only some rows state a clone size, as once, few, many or a class for expanded clones.

clone size	V gene	J gene	D gene	CDR3 DNA	CDR3 protein
many	TRBV12-3/TRBV12-4	TRBJ2-1	-	TGTGCCAGCAGTCTCCCGCAGGGTCGAAATGAGCAGTTCTTC	CASSLPQGRNEQFF
few	TRBV4-3	TRBJ1-3	-	TGCGCCAGCAGCCCCTGGGACCGTGGAAACACCATATATTTT	CASSPWDRGNTIYF
few	TRBV12-3/TRBV12-4	TRBJ1-5	-	TGTGCCAGCAGTTCCCGGGACAGCAATCAGCCCCAGCATTTT	CASSSRDSNQPQHF
few	TRBV20-1	TRBJ2-3	-	TGCAGTGCTAGAGATATGGGGGGTAGCACAGATACGCAGTATTTT	CSARDMGGSTDTQYF
-	TRBV5-1	TRBJ1-4	-	TGCGCCAGCAGCTTCCAGGGTGAAAAACTGTTTTTT	CASSFQGEKLFF
few	TRBV30	TRBJ2-7	-	TGTGCCTGGAGTGTAGGGTATCCGTCCTACGAGCAGTACTTC	CAWSVGYPSYEQYF
-	TRBV18	TRBJ1-2	TRBD1	TGTGCCAGCTCAAAGGACAGGGGGACCTATGGCTACACCTTC	CASSKDRGTYGYTF
many	TRBV7-2	TRBJ2-3	-	TGTGCCAGCACCCGAGTGGGGGGCATCCCAGATACGCAGTATTTT	CASTRVGGIPDTQYF
few	TRBV12-3/TRBV12-4	TRBJ2-3	TRBD2	TGTGCCAGCAGTTTAATTGGTAGCGGGGGGGCAGATACGCAGTATTTT	CASSLIGSGGADTQYF
-	TRBV3-1	TRBJ1-5	-	TGTGCCAGCAGCCAAGATCGGGCGGACCCAGATAGCAATCAGCCCCAGCATTTT	CASSQDRADPDSNQPQHF
few	TRBV12-3/TRBV12-4	TRBJ2-7	-	TGTGCCAGCAGGGAACGGTGGGGCAGTTCGGGGGAGCAGTACTTC	CASRERWGSSGEQYF
-	TRBV4-3	TRBJ1-5	TRBD1	TGCGCCAGCAGCCCCAGTCCCGGGACAGGGAACAATCAGCCCCAGCATTTT	CASSPSPGTGNNQPQHF
few	TRBV21-1	TRBJ2-2	-	TGTGCCAAGGGACAGGGGGAGCGCCGAACCGGGGAGCTGTTTTTT	CAKGQGERRTGELFF
few	TRBV11-2	TRBJ2-5	-	TGTGCCAGCAGCCCCCGGACAGTGACAGAGACCCAGTACTTC	CASSPRTVTETQYF
few	TRBV12-3/TRBV12-4	TRBJ1-2	-	TGTGCCAGCAGTTTGGGCAGGGACTATGGCTACACCTTC	CASSLGRDYGYTF
-	TRBV5-1	TRBJ2-2	-	TGCGCCAGCAGCTTGTCAGTGACTCCCACCGGGGAGCTGTTTTTT	CASSLSVTPTGELFF
-	TRBV9	TRBJ1-4	TRBD1	TGTGCCAGCTCCAGGGGGCGCGGGGGGGAAAAACTGTTTTTT	CASSRGRGGEKLFF